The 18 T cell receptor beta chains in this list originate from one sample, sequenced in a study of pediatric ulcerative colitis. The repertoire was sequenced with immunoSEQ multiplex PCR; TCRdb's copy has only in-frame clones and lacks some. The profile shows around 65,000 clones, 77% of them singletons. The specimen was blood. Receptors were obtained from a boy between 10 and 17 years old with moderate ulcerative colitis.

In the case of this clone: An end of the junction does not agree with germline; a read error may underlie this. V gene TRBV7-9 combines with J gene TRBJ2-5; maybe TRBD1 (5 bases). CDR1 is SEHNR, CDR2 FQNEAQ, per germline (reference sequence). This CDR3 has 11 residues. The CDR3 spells CASTLGERRNF. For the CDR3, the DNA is TGTGCCAGCACCCTAGGGGAAAGGCGCAACTTC.

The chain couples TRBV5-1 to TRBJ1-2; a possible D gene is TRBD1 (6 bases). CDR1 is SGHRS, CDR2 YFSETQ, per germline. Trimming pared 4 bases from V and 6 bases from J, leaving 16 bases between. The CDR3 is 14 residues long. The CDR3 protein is CASSILQGMDGYTF. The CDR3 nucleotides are TGCGCCAGCAGCATCCTACAGGGCATGGATGGCTACACCTTC.

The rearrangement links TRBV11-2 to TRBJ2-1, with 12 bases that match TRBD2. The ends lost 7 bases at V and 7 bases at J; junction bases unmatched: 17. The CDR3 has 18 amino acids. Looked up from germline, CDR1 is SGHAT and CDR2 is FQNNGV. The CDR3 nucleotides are TGTGCCAGCACGGATTTCCCAAAGACTAGCGGGAGTATTAATGAGCAGTTCTTC. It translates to CASTDFPKTSGSINEQFF.

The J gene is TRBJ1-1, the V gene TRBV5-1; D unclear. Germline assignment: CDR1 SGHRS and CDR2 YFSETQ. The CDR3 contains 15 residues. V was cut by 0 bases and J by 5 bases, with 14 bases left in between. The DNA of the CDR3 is TGCGCCAGCAGCTTGGAGGGAGGGCTCGGAACTGAAGCTTTCTTT. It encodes CASSLEGGLGTEAFF. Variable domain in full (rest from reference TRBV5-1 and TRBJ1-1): KAGVTQTPRYLIKTRGQQVTLSCSPISGHRSVSWYQQTPGQGLQFLFEYFSETQRNKGNFPGRFSGRQFSNSRSEMNVSTLELGDSALYLCASSLEGGLGTEAFFGQGTRLTVV.

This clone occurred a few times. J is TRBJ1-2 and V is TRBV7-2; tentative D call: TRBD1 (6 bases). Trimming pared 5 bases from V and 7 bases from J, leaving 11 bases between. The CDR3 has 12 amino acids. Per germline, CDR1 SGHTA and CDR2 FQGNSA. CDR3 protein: CASSIGTFGYTF. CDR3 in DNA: TGTGCCAGCAGCATCGGGACATTTGGCTACACCTTC.

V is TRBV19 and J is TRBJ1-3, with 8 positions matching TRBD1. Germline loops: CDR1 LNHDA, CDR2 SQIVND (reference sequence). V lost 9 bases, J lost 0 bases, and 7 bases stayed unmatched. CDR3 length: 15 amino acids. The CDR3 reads CASLPGQVSGNTIYF. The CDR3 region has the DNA TGTGCCAGCTTACCGGGACAGGTCTCTGGAAACACCATATATTTT.

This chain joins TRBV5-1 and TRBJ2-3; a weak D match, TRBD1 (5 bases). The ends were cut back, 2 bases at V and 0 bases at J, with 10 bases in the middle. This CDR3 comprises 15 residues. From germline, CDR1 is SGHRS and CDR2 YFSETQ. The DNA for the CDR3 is TGCGCCAGCAGCTTAGGCGACAGAAGCACAGATACGCAGTATTTT. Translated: CASSLGDRSTDTQYF.

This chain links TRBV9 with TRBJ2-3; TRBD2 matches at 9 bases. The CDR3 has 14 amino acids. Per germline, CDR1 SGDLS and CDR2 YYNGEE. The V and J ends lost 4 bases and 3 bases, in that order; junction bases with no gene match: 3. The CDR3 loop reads CASSPGLATDTQYF. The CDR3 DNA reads TGTGCCAGCAGCCCTGGACTAGCGACAGATACGCAGTATTTT.

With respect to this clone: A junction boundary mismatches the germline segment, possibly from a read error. The CDR3 here is CASSVDGTDTQYF. As DNA, the CDR3 is TGTGCCAGCAGCGTTGACGGCACTGATACGCAGTATTTT. The chain couples TRBV9 to TRBJ2-3; D remains ambiguous. The CDR3 runs to 13 residues. Germline CDR1 and CDR2: SGDLS and YYNGEE.

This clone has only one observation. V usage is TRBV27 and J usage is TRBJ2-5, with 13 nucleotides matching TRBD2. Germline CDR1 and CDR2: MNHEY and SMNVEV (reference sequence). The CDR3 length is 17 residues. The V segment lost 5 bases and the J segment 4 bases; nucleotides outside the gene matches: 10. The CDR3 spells CASSPNPLAGGRETQYF. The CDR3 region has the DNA TGTGCCAGCAGTCCCAACCCACTAGCGGGAGGGAGAGAGACCCAGTACTTC.

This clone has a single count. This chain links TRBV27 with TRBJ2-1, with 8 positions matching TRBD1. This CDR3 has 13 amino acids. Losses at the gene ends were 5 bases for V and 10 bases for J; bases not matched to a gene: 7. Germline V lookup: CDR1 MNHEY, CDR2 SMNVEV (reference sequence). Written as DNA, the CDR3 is TGTGCCAGCAGTCCTACAGGGGGTGACGAGCAGTTCTTC. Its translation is CASSPTGGDEQFF.

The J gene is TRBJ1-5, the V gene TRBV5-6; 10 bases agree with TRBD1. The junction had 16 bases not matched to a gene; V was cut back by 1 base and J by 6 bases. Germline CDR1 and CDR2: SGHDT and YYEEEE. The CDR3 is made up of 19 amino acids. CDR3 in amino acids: CASSLSYGTGEGWGQPQHF. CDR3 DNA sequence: TGTGCCAGCAGCTTGAGTTACGGGACAGGGGAAGGTTGGGGTCAGCCCCAGCATTTT. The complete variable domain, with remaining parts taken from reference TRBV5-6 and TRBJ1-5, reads DAGVTQSPTHLIKTRGQQVTLRCSPKSGHDTVSWYQQALGQGPQFIFQYYEEEERQRGNFPDRFSGHQFPNYSSELNVNALLLGDSALYLCASSLSYGTGEGWGQPQHFGDGTRLSIL.

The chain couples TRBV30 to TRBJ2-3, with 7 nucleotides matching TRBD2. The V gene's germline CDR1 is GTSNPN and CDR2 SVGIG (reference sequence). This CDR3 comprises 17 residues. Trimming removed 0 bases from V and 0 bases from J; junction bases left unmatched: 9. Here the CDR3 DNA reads TGTGCCTGGAGTGTACTATCACTAGCGATAAGCACAGATACGCAGTATTTT. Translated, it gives CAWSVLSLAISTDTQYF.

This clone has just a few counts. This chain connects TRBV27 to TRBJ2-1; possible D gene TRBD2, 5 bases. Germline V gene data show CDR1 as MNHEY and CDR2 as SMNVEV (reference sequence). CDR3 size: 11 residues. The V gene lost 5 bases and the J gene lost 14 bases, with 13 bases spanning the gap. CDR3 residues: CASSPGLGEFF. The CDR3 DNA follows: TGTGCCAGCAGTCCCGGACTCGGGGAGTTCTTC.

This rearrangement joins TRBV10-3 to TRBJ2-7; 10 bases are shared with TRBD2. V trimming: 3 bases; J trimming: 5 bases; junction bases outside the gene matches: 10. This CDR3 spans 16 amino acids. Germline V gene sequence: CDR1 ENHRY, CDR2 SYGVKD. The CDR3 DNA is TGTGCCATCAGTGAACTGTACTCTAGCGGGAGTGACGAGCAGTACTTC. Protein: CAISELYSSGSDEQYF.

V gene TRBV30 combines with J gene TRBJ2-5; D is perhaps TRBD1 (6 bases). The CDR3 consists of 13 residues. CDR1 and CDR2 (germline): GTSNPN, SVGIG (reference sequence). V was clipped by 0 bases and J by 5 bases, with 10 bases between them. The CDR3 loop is CAWSVQGLETQYF. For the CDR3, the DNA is TGTGCCTGGAGTGTACAGGGCCTGGAGACCCAGTACTTC.

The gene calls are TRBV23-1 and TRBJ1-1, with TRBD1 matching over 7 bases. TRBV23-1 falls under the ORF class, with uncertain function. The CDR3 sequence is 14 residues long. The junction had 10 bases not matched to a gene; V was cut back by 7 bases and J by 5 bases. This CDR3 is CASNKRGHETEAFF. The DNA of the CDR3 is TGCGCCAGCAATAAGAGGGGGCACGAAACTGAAGCTTTCTTT.

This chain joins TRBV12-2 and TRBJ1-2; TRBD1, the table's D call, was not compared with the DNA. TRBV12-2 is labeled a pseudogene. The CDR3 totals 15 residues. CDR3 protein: CASGNGQGIDYGYTF. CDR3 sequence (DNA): TGTGCAAGTGGGAACGGACAGGGGATAGACTATGGCTACACCTTC.